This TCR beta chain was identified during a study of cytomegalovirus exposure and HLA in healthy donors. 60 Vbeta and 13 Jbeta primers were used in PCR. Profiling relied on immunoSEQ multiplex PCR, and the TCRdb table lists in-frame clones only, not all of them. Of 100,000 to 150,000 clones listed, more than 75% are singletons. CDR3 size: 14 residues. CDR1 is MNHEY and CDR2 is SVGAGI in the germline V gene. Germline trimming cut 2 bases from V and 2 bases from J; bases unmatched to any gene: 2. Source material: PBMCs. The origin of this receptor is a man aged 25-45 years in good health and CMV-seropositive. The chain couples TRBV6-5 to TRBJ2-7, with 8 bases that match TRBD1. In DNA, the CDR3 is TGTGCCAGCAGTTACGAGACAGGGGCCTACGAGCAGTACTTC. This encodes CASSYETGAYEQYF.